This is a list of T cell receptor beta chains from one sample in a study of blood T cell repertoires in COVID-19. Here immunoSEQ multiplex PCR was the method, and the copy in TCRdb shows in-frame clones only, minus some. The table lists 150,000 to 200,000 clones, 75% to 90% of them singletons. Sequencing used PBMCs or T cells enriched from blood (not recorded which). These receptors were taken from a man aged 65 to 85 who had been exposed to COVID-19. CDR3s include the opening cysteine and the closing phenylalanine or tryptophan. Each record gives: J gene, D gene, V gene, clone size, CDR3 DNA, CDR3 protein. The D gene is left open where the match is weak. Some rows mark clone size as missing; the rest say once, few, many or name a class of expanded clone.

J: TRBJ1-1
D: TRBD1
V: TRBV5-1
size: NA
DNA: TGCGCCAGCAGCTTCCGCCGGGACAGGGGAATATTCACTGAAGCTTTCTTT
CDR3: CASSFRRDRGIFTEAFF

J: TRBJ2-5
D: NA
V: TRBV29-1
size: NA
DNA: TGCAGCGTTGACACTTCGTACCAAGAGACCCAGTACTTC
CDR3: CSVDTSYQETQYF

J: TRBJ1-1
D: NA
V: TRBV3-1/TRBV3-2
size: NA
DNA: TGTGCCAGCAGCCAACTTCCACAGGGCAGGGACACTGAAGCTTTCTTT
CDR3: CASSQLPQGRDTEAFF

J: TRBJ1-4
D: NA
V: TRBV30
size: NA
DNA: TGTGCCTGGAAAAGGACAGTAGAGTTTGAAAAACTGTTTTTT
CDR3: CAWKRTVEFEKLFF

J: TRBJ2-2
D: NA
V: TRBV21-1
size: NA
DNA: TGTGCCAGCAGCGTAAGAATAGTCACCGGGGAGCTGTTTTTT
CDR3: CASSVRIVTGELFF

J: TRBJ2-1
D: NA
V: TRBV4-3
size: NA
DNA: TGCGCCAGCAGCCAAGAACTGAGGAATGAGCAGTTCTTC
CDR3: CASSQELRNEQFF

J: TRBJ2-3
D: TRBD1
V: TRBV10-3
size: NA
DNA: TGTGCCATCAGTGAAGGGGGCTCGGATTGGGCAGATACGCAGTATTTT
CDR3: CAISEGGSDWADTQYF

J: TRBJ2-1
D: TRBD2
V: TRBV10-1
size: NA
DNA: TGCGCCAGCAGTGCCGGGACTAGCGGGGATTCCGAGCAGTTCTTC
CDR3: CASSAGTSGDSEQFF

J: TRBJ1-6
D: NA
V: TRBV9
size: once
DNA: TGTGCCAGCAGCGAGTTGGGAGCGCCGTCACCCCTCCACTTT
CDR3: CASSELGAPSPLHF

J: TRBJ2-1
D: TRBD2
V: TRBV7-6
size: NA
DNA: TGTGCCAGCAGCCTTAGCGGGGGGGCTTACAATGAGCAGTTCTTC
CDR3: CASSLSGGAYNEQFF

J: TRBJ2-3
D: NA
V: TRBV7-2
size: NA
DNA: TGTGCCAGCAGCGCAGATAGCGGTACAGGGTATTTT
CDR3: CASSADSGTGYF

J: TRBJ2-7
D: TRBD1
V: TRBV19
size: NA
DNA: TGTGCCAGTTCGACAGGGGGGTCCTACGAGCAGTACTTC
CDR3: CASSTGGSYEQYF

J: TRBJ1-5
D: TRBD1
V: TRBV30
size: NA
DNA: TGTGCCTGGAGCCTACAGGGGCTGGGCAATCAGCCCCAGCATTTT
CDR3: CAWSLQGLGNQPQHF

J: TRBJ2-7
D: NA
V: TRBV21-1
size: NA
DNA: TGTGCCAGCAGCAAAGGTCGGGGAGCCCGGGAGCGGGTTGTGCCTTACGAGCAGTACTTC
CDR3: CASSKGRGARERVVPYEQYF

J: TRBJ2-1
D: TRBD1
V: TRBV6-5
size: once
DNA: TGTGCCAGCAGTTACTCTCTATACAGGGGCGGTCTCTTC
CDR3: CASSYSLYRGGLF

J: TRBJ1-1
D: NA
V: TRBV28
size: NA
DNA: TGTGCCAGCAGTTTAACTGGACAAGCGGGTACAGCTTTCTTT
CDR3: CASSLTGQAGTAFF

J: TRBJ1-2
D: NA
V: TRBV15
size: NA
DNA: TGTGCCACCAGCAGAGATCAGGGCAGGTCCCTTAACTATGGCTACACCTTC
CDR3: CATSRDQGRSLNYGYTF

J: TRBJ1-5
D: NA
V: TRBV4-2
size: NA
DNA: TGTGCCAGCAGCCAAGAGCGGGGCCGCAATCAGCCCCAGCATTTT
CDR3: CASSQERGRNQPQHF

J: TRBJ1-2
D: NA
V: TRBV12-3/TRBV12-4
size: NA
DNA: TGTGCCAGCAGCCCCGCCGGAGTTGGCTACACCTTC
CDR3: CASSPAGVGYTF

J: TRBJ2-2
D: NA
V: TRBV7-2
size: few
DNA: TGTGCCAGCAGCGCGGGACAGCCGAACACCGGGGAGCTGTTTTTT
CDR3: CASSAGQPNTGELFF

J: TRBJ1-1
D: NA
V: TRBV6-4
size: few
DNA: TGTGCCAGCAGCCCACAGGAGGGCTTCGTCACTGAAGCTTTCTTT
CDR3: CASSPQEGFVTEAFF

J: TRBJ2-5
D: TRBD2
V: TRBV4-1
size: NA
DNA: TGCGCCAGCAGCCAAGATCTGATGCTAGCGGACCAAGAGACCCAGTACTTC
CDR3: CASSQDLMLADQETQYF

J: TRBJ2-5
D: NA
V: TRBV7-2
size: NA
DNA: TGTGCCAGCAGCTCCCGACATGCGGGGAGAAGAGAGACCCAGTACTTC
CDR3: CASSSRHAGRRETQYF

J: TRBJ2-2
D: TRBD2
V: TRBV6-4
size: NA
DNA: TGTGCCAGTGGACTAGAGGGCACCGGGGAGCTGTTTTTT
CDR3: CASGLEGTGELFF

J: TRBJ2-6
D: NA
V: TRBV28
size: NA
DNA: TGTGCCAGCACAGGGGCCAACGTCCTGACTTTC
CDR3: CASTGANVLTF

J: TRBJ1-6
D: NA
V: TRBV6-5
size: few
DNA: TGTGCCAGCAGAGGGGGACACTATAATTCACCCCTCCACTTT
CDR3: CASRGGHYNSPLHF

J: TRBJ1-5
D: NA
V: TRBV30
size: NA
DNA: TGTGCCTGGAGTGCGGACAGAACCACGTTTGGTAGCAATCAGCCCCAGCATTTT
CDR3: CAWSADRTTFGSNQPQHF

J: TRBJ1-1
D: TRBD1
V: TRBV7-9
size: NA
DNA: TGTGCCAGCGGACAGGGGGGCACTGAAGCTTTCTTT
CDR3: CASGQGGTEAFF

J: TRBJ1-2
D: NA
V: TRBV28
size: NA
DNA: TGTGCCAGCACCCTAGGGCAGGGGTACGGTGGCTACACCTTC
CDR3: CASTLGQGYGGYTF

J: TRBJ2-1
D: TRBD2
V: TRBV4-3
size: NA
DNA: TGCGCCAGCAGCCAAGATCTTAGCGGGAGCTACAATGAGCAGTTCTTC
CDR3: CASSQDLSGSYNEQFF

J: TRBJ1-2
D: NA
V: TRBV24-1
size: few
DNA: TGTGCCACCAGTGATAGCAGGCCCCACTATGGCTACACCTTC
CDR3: CATSDSRPHYGYTF

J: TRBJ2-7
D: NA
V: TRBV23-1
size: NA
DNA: TGCGCTCGCGGAACATCCCCCCACGAGCAGTACTTC
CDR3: CARGTSPHEQYF

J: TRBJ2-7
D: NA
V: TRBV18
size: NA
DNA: TGTGCCAGCTCACCCGACAGGTACGAGCAGTACTTC
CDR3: CASSPDRYEQYF

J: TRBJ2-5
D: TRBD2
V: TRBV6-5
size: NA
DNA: TGTGCCAGCAGTCTCAGCCAAGCAGCGGGGGAGACCCAGTACTTC
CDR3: CASSLSQAAGETQYF

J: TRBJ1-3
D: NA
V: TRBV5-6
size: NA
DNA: TGTGCCAGCAGCTTGGTTGGACGGGACTCTGGAAACACCATATATTTT
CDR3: CASSLVGRDSGNTIYF

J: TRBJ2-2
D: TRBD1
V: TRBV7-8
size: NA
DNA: TGTGCCAGCAGCTTCGCCTGGACAGGGTTGCCCGGGGAGCTGTTTTTT
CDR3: CASSFAWTGLPGELFF

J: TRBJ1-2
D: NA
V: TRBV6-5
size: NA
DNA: TGTGCCAGCAGCCCCTGGCGGGACGGTTTGTATGGCTACACCTTC
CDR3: CASSPWRDGLYGYTF

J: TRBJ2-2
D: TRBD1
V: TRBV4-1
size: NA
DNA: TGCGCCAGCAGCCAGGGCGGACAGGGCTACACCGGGGAGCTGTTTTTT
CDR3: CASSQGGQGYTGELFF

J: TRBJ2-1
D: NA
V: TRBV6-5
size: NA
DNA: TGTGCCAGCAGTTCCCGAGGACAGCTTAACAATGAGCAGTTCTTC
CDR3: CASSSRGQLNNEQFF

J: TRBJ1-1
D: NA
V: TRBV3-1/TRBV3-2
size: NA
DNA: TGTGCCAGCAGCTTTGGGGGACTCTCGAACACTGAAGCTTTCTTT
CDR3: CASSFGGLSNTEAFF

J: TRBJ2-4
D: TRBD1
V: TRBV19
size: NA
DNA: TGTGCCAGTACTCCGACAGGGGGAATGAACATTCAGTACTTC
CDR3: CASTPTGGMNIQYF

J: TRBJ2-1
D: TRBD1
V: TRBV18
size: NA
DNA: TGTGCCAGCTCACCTACGATGAGAGGGGGCGATGAGCAGTTCTTC
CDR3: CASSPTMRGGDEQFF

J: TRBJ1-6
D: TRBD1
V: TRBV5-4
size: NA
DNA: TGTGCCAGCAGCTCTACAGGGGGCAGGATAGATTCACCCCTCCACTTT
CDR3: CASSSTGGRIDSPLHF

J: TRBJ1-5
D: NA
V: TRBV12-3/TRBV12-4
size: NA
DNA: TGTGCCAGCAGCATTCCAGGGAATCAGCCCCAGCATTTT
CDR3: CASSIPGNQPQHF

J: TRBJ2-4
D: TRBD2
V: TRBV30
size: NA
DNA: TGTGCCTGGAGTGTAAAAGGACTAGCGGTAACTCCGAAAAACATTCAGTACTTC
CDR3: CAWSVKGLAVTPKNIQYF

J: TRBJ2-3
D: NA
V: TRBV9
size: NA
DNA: TGTGCCAGCAGCGTACGAGATCTTAACACAGATACGCAGTATTTT
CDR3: CASSVRDLNTDTQYF

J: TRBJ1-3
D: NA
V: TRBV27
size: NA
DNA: TGTGCCAGCAGTCCAGTCGGACAGCTCGGAAACACCATATATTTT
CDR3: CASSPVGQLGNTIYF